What follows are 18 T cell receptor beta chains derived from one specimen sequenced in a study of cytomegalovirus exposure and HLA in healthy donors. The data were produced by immunoSEQ multiplex PCR, yet TCRdb's version contains in-frame clones alone and is incomplete. The sample lists about 160,000 clones; about 86% were seen once. Sequenced material: PBMCs. These receptors came from a woman aged 25 to 45 in good health and CMV-seronegative.

The sample holds one count of this clone. The chain employs TRBV29-1 and TRBJ2-7; tentative D call: TRBD1 (6 bases). The length of the CDR3 is 13 residues. Between the trimmed V and J ends, which lost 6 bases and 4 bases, there was a span of 16 bases. Per germline, CDR1 SQVTM and CDR2 ANQGSEA. The CDR3 sequence: CSVIPDSQYEQYF. The CDR3 region has the DNA TGCAGCGTGATTCCGGACAGCCAGTACGAGCAGTACTTC.

The gene calls are TRBV27 and TRBJ2-7; 10 nucleotides align to TRBD2. The germline V gene has CDR1 MNHEY and CDR2 SMNVEV (reference sequence). Unmatched junction bases numbered 7, after V lost 6 bases and J lost 8 bases. The CDR3 runs to 13 residues. CDR3 sequence reads: CASRWTSGYKQYF. DNA of the CDR3: TGTGCCAGCAGATGGACTAGCGGATACAAGCAGTACTTC.

The chain combines TRBV6-1 with TRBJ2-3; unclear D gene. V was pared by 2 bases and J by 6 bases, with 12 bases between. The CDR3 loop spans 14 amino acids. Germline values: CDR1 MNHNS, CDR2 SASEGT. Here the CDR3 reads CASSERRIVDTQYF. The DNA for the CDR3 is TGTGCCAGCAGTGAACGCCGGATTGTGGATACGCAGTATTTT.

This clone was seen more than once but under ten times. The chain combines TRBV28 with TRBJ2-7; D uncertain. The V and J ends lost 6 bases and 6 bases respectively, with 9 bases between them. CDR3 length equals 11 residues. Germline V gene lookup returns CDR1 MDHEN and CDR2 SYDVKM. Here the CDR3 DNA reads TGTGCCAGCAGCCGGACCCCCGAGCAGTACTTC. This encodes CASSRTPEQYF.

The chain couples TRBV4-2 to TRBJ2-7; D is possibly TRBD1 or TRBD2 (5 bases each). With 0 bases removed from V and 0 bases from J, the gap between germline ends came to 15 bases. The CDR3 sequence is 17 residues long. Per the germline V gene, CDR1 is LGHNA and CDR2 is YNFKEQ. DNA of the CDR3: TGTGCCAGCAGCCAAGATAGGGGTCGTGGGAGCTCCTACGAGCAGTACTTC. It codes for CASSQDRGRGSSYEQYF.

The J gene is TRBJ2-4, the V gene TRBV18, with TRBD2 matching 9 bases. Germline V gene lookup returns CDR1 KGHSH and CDR2 LQKENI. This CDR3 has 16 amino acids. V gave up 6 bases and J gave up 5 bases; unmatched junction bases: 11. The CDR3 bases are TGTGCCAGCTCTCCAAGGCTAGCGGGGCCGGAAAACATTCAGTACTTC. Amino acid sequence: CASSPRLAGPENIQYF.

The chain uses TRBV18 and TRBJ2-7, with 12 bases matching TRBD1. Looked up from germline, CDR1 is KGHSH and CDR2 is LQKENI. V trimming: 2 bases; J trimming: 4 bases; junction bases outside the gene matches: 12. This CDR3 contains 18 residues. The CDR3 nucleotides are TGTGCCAGCTCACCAGCATTGGGGACAGGGGGCGTCTCTTACGAGCAGTACTTC. Protein sequence: CASSPALGTGGVSYEQYF.

The chain couples TRBV2 to TRBJ2-7, with TRBD2 matching 8 bases. Germline lookup yields CDR1 SNHLY and CDR2 FYNNEI. This CDR3 comprises 15 residues. Losses at the gene ends were 6 bases for V and 3 bases for J; bases not matched to a gene: 10. Written as DNA, the CDR3 is TGTGCCAGCAGAGAATACCCCAGCGGGGGCTACGAGCAGTACTTC. It is translated as CASREYPSGGYEQYF.

V and J are TRBV5-1 and TRBJ2-1; D gene ambiguous. The V end lost 0 bases, the J end lost 9 bases, and 10 bases lay between the germline ends. This CDR3 contains 13 residues. Germline V CDR1 and CDR2: SGHRS, YFSETQ. CDR3 sequence (DNA): TGCGCCAGCAGCTTGGAAGTAGGGCTTGAGCAGTTCTTC. Encoded protein: CASSLEVGLEQFF.

This chain joins TRBV7-9 and TRBJ2-1; possibly TRBD1 or TRBD2 for D (5 bases each). The CDR3 loop spans 15 amino acids. V lost 5 bases, J lost 3 bases, and 14 bases lay in between. Germline V gene lookup returns CDR1 SEHNR and CDR2 FQNEAQ (reference sequence). The CDR3 loop is CASSPGARDYNEQFF. In DNA, the CDR3 is TGTGCCAGCAGCCCCGGGGCCCGAGACTACAATGAGCAGTTCTTC.

V is TRBV27 and J is TRBJ2-7; 11 bases line up with TRBD2. The germline V gene encodes CDR1 MNHEY and CDR2 SMNVEV (reference sequence). This CDR3 is built from 17 residues. Trimming cost V 4 bases and J 2 bases; bases outside gene matches: 10. The CDR3 sequence: CASSYGSLSGRAYEQYF. In DNA, the CDR3 is TGTGCCAGCAGTTATGGGTCCCTTAGCGGGAGGGCCTACGAGCAGTACTTC.

J is TRBJ2-7 and V is TRBV30; the D call may be TRBD1 or TRBD2 (5 bases each). There are 13 residues in the CDR3. CDR1 is GTSNPN, CDR2 SVGIG, per germline (reference sequence). V was pared by 1 base and J by 6 bases, with 13 bases between. CDR3 DNA sequence: TGTGCCTGGAGTGGGGGGTTGGGGCCCGAGCAGTACTTC. This codes for CAWSGGLGPEQYF.

The rearrangement uses TRBV19 and TRBJ1-5; D is unclear. This CDR3 region has 14 residues. Germline CDR1 reads LNHDA; CDR2 reads SQIVND (reference sequence). Trimming stripped 0 bases from V and 6 bases from J, with 9 bases between. The CDR3 DNA reads as TGTGCCAGTAGTATAGATCTAGGGTTTCAGCCCCAGCATTTT. It is translated as CASSIDLGFQPQHF.

The chain carries TRBV7-2 and TRBJ2-7; 8 nucleotides agree with TRBD1. Germline-derived CDR1 and CDR2 are SGHTA and FQGNSA. J was trimmed by 13 bases and V by 4 bases; bases with no gene match: 9. The CDR3 consists of 12 residues. In DNA, the CDR3 is TGTGCCAGCAGCTCAAGCCGGGACAGGTCTTACTTC. The encoded protein is CASSSSRDRSYF.

The chain carries TRBV15 and TRBJ1-2; TRBD1 agrees at 9 bases. The CDR3 runs 16 residues. The germline V gene has CDR1 LNHNV and CDR2 YYDKDF (reference sequence). J lost 4 bases, V lost 0 bases, and 6 bases had no gene match. The CDR3 nucleotides are TGTGCCACCAGCAGAGATAGGGGACAGGGAGCCTATGGCTACACCTTC. Its protein is CATSRDRGQGAYGYTF.

The chain employs TRBV6-5 and TRBJ1-3; D may be TRBD1 (6 bases). Trimming removed 6 bases from V and 4 bases from J, with 13 bases in between. The germline V gene has CDR1 MNHEY and CDR2 SVGAGI. The CDR3 is 14 amino acids. In DNA, the CDR3 is TGTGCCAGCAGATCCGGGGGCAGCGGAAACACCATATATTTT. It yields the protein CASRSGGSGNTIYF.

In its sample, this clone was seen a few times. The genes are TRBV9 and TRBJ1-2; no firm D call. Germline CDR1 and CDR2: SGDLS and YYNGEE. The CDR3 loop spans 16 amino acids. The V end was cut by 5 bases, the J end by 0 bases, with 17 bases between. In nucleotides, the CDR3 is TGTGCCAGCAGTGAATTAGAGGAGTCCGCTAACTATGGCTACACCTTC. It encodes CASSELEESANYGYTF.

The chain uses TRBV18 and TRBJ1-5; 11 bases map to TRBD1. Germline V lookup: CDR1 KGHSH, CDR2 LQKENI. The CDR3 extends over 14 amino acids. V lost 6 bases to trimming and J lost 6 bases; unmatched junction nucleotides: 4. DNA for the CDR3: TGTGCCAGCTCGGGACAGGGGGGGACTCAGCCCCAGCATTTT. Its translation: CASSGQGGTQPQHF.